This passage covers 8 T cell receptor beta chains from one sample sequenced in a study of T-cell reconstitution after alpha-beta-depleted transplantation in children. Molecular barcoding with unique molecular identifiers was used for the TCRbeta library. Using its own MiXCR run on the PCR reads, TCRdb lists one record per CDR3 protein. The sample lists fewer than 700,000 distinct CDR3 sequences, approximately 13% occurring once. The material was PBMCs, mostly from graft donor cells, obtained 360 days after TCRalphabeta/CD19-depleted stem cell transplant. These receptors were taken from a male patient between 10 and 17 years old who had a stem cell transplant for acute myeloid leukemia, so the T cells may come from the graft donor.

This chain links TRBV11-3 with TRBJ2-2; D not resolved. The CDR3 totals 13 residues. CDR1 and CDR2 (germline): SGHNT, YENEEA. V lost 5 bases and J lost 5, with 9 bases in between. The chain's CDR3 is CASSTTRTGELFF. The CDR3 nucleotides read TGTGCCAGCAGCACCACACGGACCGGGGAGCTGTTTTTT. Supplemented by reference TRBV11-3 and TRBJ2-2, the full variable domain reads EAGVVQSPRYKIIEKKQPVAFWCNPISGHNTLYWYLQNLGQGPELLIRYENEEAVDDSQLPKDRFSAERLKGVDSTLKIQPAELGDSAVYLCASSTTRTGELFFGEGSRLTVL.

The chain links TRBV5-4 to TRBJ2-1; 7 nucleotides agree with TRBD2. The germline gives CDR1 SGHNT, CDR2 YYREEE (reference sequence). With 0 bases clipped from V and 5 bases from J, the junction kept 5 bases outside the gene matches. There are 15 residues in the CDR3. Here the CDR3 reads CASSLERGRDNEQFF. DNA for the CDR3: TGTGCCAGCAGCTTGGAACGGGGGAGGGACAATGAGCAGTTCTTC.

This clonotype was counted ten times or more. This rearrangement joins TRBV7-9 to TRBJ1-5; TRBD1 might be the D (5 bases). The germline CDR1 and CDR2 sequences are SEHNR and FQNEAQ (reference sequence). The CDR3 contains 16 residues. V lost 0 bases to trimming and J lost 7 bases, with 16 bases between them. The CDR3 bases are TGTGCCAGCAGCTTAGCCGCGGGGGGGAAGGAACAGCCCCAGCATTTT. Its protein is CASSLAAGGKEQPQHF.

This clonotype has a handful of counts. The chain combines TRBV7-8 with TRBJ2-1; D perhaps matches TRBD2 (6 bases). Trimming removed 4 bases at V and 4 bases at J, with 17 bases between. Per germline, CDR1 SGHVS and CDR2 FQNEAQ. The CDR3 is made up of 16 amino acids. The CDR3 is CASSSFRSGGYNEQFF. For the CDR3, the DNA is TGTGCCAGCAGCTCATTTAGATCCGGGGGATACAATGAGCAGTTCTTC.

This clonotype was observed many times. The DNA of the CDR3 is TGCGCCAGCAGCGGAAACAGGGGCCACGAGCAGTACTTC. Translated: CASSGNRGHEQYF. J is TRBJ2-7 and V is TRBV5-1, with 7 bases fitting TRBD1. V shed 4 bases and J 5 bases; nucleotides not matched to a gene: 6. Germline V lookup: CDR1 SGHRS, CDR2 YFSETQ. The CDR3 contains 13 residues. Filled out from reference TRBV5-1 and TRBJ2-7, the complete variable domain reads KAGVTQTPRYLIKTRGQQVTLSCSPISGHRSVSWYQQTPGQGLQFLFEYFSETQRNKGNFPGRFSGRQFSNSRSEMNVSTLELGDSALYLCASSGNRGHEQYFGPGTRLTVT.

This clonotype was counted only a few times. The chain carries TRBV10-3 and TRBJ2-7, with D uncertain. The CDR3 has 13 residues. The germline V and J ends were trimmed by 6 bases and 0 bases, with 9 bases remaining between them. Germline CDR1 is ENHRY and CDR2 is SYGVKD. CDR3 residues: CAIRASGSYEQYF. The CDR3, as DNA: TGTGCCATCAGGGCCTCGGGCTCCTACGAGCAGTACTTC.

The chain employs TRBV6-2 or TRBV6-3 and TRBJ2-3; 10 bases align to TRBD2. The CDR3 extends over 16 amino acids. J lost 2 bases, V lost 2 bases, and 4 bases had no gene match. The germline V gene encodes CDR1 MNHEY and CDR2 SVGEGT. CDR3: CASSYGLAEHTDTQYF. CDR3 nucleotides: TGTGCCAGCAGTTACGGACTAGCGGAGCACACAGATACGCAGTATTTT.

The V call is TRBV9, the J call TRBJ2-7; 9 positions agree with TRBD2. Unmatched junction bases numbered 7, after V lost 0 bases and J lost 0 bases. The CDR3 is 17 residues long. Germline V gene data show CDR1 as SGDLS and CDR2 as YYNGEE. The DNA of the CDR3 is TGTGCCAGCAGCGTAGAGGGGTCTAGCGGGACCTCCTACGAGCAGTACTTC. It translates to CASSVEGSSGTSYEQYF.